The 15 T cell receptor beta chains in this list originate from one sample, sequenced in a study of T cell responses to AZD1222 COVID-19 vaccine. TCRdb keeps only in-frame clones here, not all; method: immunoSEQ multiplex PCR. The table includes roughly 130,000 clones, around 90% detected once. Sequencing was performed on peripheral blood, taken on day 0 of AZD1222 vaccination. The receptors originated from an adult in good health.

Here the CDR3 reads CASSLGEYSNQPQHF. The CDR3 DNA reads TGTGCCAGCAGCTTGGGTGAATATAGCAATCAGCCCCAGCATTTT. The J gene is TRBJ1-5, the V gene TRBV7-8; no definite D call. Trimming removed 3 bases at V and 0 bases at J, with 9 bases between. CDR1 SGHVS and CDR2 FQNEAQ come from the germline V gene. The CDR3 totals 15 residues.

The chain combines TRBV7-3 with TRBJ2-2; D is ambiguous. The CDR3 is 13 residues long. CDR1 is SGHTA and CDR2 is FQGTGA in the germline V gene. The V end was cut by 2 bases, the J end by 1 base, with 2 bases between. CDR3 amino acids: CASSLGNTGELFF. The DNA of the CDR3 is TGTGCCAGCAGCTTAGGGAACACCGGGGAGCTGTTTTTT.

CDR3 loop: CASSRIWTASTQHF. CDR3 in DNA: TGTGCCAGCAGCCGCATTTGGACAGCCTCTACCCAGCATTTT. The chain employs TRBV5-6 and TRBJ1-5; D may be TRBD1 (6 bases). Trimming took off 4 bases at V and 11 bases at J, with 19 bases between the two ends. Germline CDR1 and CDR2: SGHDT and YYEEEE. This CDR3 has 14 amino acids.

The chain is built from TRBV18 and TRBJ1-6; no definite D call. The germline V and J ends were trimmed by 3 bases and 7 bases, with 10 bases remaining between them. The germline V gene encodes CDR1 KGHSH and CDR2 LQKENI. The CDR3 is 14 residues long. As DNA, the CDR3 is TGTGCCAGCTCACCTCGGACGGGAAATTCACCCCTCCACTTT. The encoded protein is CASSPRTGNSPLHF.

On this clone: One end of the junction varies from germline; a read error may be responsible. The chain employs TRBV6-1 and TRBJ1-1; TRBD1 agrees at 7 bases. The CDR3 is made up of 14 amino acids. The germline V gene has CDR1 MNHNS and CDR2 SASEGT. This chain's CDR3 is CASTEQGKRTEAFF. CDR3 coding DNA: TGTGCCAGCACTGAACAGGGGAAGAGGACTGAAGCTTTCTTT.

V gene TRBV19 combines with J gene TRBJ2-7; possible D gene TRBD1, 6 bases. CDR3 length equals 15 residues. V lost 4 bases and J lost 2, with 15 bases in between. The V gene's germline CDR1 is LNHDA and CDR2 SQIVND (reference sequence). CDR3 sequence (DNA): TGTGCCAGTAGTAAGGGGCGGACAGCTACCTACGAGCAGTACTTC. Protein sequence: CASSKGRTATYEQYF. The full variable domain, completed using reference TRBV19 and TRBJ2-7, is DGGITQSPKYLFRKEGQNVTLSCEQNLNHDAMYWYRQDPGQGLRLIYYSQIVNDFQKGDIAEGYSVSREKKESFPLTVTSAQKNPTAFYLCASSKGRTATYEQYFGPGTRLTVT.

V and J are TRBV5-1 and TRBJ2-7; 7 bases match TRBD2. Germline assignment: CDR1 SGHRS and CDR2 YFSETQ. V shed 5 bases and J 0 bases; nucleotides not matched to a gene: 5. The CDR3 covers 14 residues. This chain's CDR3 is CASRAGPSSYEQYF. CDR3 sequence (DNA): TGCGCCAGCAGAGCGGGGCCAAGCTCCTACGAGCAGTACTTC.

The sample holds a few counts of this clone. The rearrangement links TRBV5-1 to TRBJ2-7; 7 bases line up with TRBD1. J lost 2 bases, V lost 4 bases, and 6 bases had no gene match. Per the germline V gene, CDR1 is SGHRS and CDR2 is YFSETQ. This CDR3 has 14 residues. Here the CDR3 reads CASSPGQTTYEQYF. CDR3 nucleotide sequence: TGCGCCAGCAGCCCGGGACAGACTACCTACGAGCAGTACTTC.

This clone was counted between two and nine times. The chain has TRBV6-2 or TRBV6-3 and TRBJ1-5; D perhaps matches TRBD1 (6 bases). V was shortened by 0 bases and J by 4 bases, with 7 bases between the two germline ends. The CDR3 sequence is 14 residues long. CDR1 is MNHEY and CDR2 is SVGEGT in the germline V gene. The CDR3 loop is CASSYSGGNQPQHF. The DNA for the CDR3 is TGTGCCAGCAGTTACTCAGGGGGAAATCAGCCCCAGCATTTT.

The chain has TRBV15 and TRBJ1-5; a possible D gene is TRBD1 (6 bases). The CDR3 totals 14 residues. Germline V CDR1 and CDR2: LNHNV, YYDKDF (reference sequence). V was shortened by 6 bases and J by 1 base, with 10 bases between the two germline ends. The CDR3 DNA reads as TGTGCCACCAGAGACAGGTTCAGCAATCAGCCCCAGCATTTT. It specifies CATRDRFSNQPQHF.

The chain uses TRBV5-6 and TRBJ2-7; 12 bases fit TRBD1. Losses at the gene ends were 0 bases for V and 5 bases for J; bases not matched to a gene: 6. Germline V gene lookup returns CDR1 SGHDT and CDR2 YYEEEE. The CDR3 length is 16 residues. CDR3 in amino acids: CASSLEGQGARNEQYF. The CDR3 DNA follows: TGTGCCAGCAGCTTGGAGGGACAGGGGGCGAGAAACGAGCAGTACTTC.

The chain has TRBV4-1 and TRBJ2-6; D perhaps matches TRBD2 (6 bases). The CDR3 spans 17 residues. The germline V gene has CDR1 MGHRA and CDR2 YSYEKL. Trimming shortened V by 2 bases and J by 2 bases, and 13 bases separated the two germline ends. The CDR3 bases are TGCGCCAGCAGCCAACCGACTTGGGGGGCTGGGGCCAACGTCCTGACTTTC. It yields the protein CASSQPTWGAGANVLTF.

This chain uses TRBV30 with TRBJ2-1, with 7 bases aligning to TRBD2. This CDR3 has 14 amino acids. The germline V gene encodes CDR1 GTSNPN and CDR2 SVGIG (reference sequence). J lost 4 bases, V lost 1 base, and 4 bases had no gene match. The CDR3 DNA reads TGTGCCTGGAGTGGGGGACTACCGTACAATGAGCAGTTCTTC. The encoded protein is CAWSGGLPYNEQFF.

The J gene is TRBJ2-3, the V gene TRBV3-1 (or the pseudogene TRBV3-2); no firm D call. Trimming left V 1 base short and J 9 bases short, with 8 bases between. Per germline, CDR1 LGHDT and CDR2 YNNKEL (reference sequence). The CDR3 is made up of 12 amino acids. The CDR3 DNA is TGTGCCAGCAGCCAAGGGTACGAGACGCAGTATTTT. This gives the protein CASSQGYETQYF.

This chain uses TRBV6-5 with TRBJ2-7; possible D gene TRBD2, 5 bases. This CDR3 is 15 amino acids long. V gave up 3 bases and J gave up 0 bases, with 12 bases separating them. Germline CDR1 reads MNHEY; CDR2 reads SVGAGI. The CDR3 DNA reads TGTGCCAGCAGTTATCTCCAGGACTCCTCCTACGAGCAGTACTTC. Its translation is CASSYLQDSSYEQYF.